Listed here are 25 T cell receptor beta chains from one sample, sequenced in a study of blood T cell repertoires in COVID-19. Produced via immunoSEQ multiplex PCR; TCRdb's table is partial and in-frame only. The sample has a few hundred thousand clones, 85% to 90% seen once. Sequenced material: PBMCs or T cells enriched from blood (not recorded which). The source of these receptors is a woman aged 18-30 years with acute COVID-19.

A single count supports this clone. The CDR3 loop is CASSLVREAYNEQFF. The CDR3 nucleotides read TGTGCCAGCAGCTTAGTCAGGGAGGCCTACAATGAGCAGTTCTTC. The gene calls are TRBV11-3 and TRBJ2-1, with D possibly being TRBD2 (6 bases). V was shortened by 1 base and J by 2 bases, with 9 bases between the two germline ends. Germline V lookup: CDR1 SGHNT, CDR2 YENEEA. There are 15 residues in the CDR3.

The V call is TRBV6-1, the J call TRBJ2-6, with TRBD1 matching over 8 bases. This CDR3 region has 18 residues. The V gene's germline CDR1 is MNHNS and CDR2 SASEGT. Trimming took 3 bases from V and 0 from J; bases not matched to a gene: 7. CDR3: CASSDLTGVLSGANVLTF. In nucleotides, the CDR3 is TGTGCCAGCAGTGACCTGACAGGGGTCCTCTCTGGGGCCAACGTCCTGACTTTC.

The rearrangement uses TRBV30 and TRBJ2-7; 12 positions agree with TRBD2. The CDR3 extends over 13 amino acids. Germline lookup yields CDR1 GTSNPN and CDR2 SVGIG (reference sequence). V dropped 5 bases and J dropped 7; count of bases not matched to a gene: 6. The chain's CDR3 is CAWSPGLAGEQYF. The CDR3 DNA sequence: TGTGCCTGGTCTCCCGGACTAGCGGGGGAGCAGTACTTC.

Here the CDR3 DNA reads TGTGCCAGCAGTTTGAGCGGGGCAAACACAGATACGCAGTATTTT. This codes for CASSLSGANTDTQYF. This chain uses TRBV5-4 with TRBJ2-3, with 7 bases identical to TRBD2. The CDR3 runs 15 residues. V lost 5 bases to trimming and J lost 2 bases; unmatched junction nucleotides: 8. Per the germline V gene, CDR1 is SGHNT and CDR2 is YYREEE (reference sequence).

The chain has TRBV4-2 and TRBJ1-3; D not resolved. Germline lookup yields CDR1 LGHNA and CDR2 YNFKEQ. Trimming stripped 4 bases from V and 5 bases from J, with 6 bases between. This CDR3 region has 12 residues. The DNA for the CDR3 is TGTGCCAGCAGCCTAGTTAGAAACACCATATATTTT. This translates into CASSLVRNTIYF.

The rearrangement joins TRBV19 to TRBJ1-1; 7 nucleotides align to TRBD1. Trimming removed 6 bases from V and 12 bases from J; junction bases left unmatched: 10. CDR3 length: 12 residues. Germline-derived CDR1 and CDR2 are LNHDA and SQIVND (reference sequence). Written as DNA, the CDR3 is TGTGCCAGTAGCGTAGGACAGGCGGATACTTTCTTT. It is translated as CASSVGQADTFF.

This clone turned up a few times. The J gene is TRBJ2-5, the V gene TRBV2; D gene ambiguous. The germline V gene encodes CDR1 SNHLY and CDR2 FYNNEI. The V end lost 7 bases, the J end lost 0 bases, and 9 bases lay between the germline ends. There are 13 residues in the CDR3. DNA of the CDR3: TGTGCCAGCAATACGGAGTACCAAGAGACCCAGTACTTC. Translated: CASNTEYQETQYF.

CDR3 in DNA: TGTGCCACCAGTGACCTGACGACAGACCCAGAGACCCAGTACTTC. As protein: CATSDLTTDPETQYF. The rearrangement joins TRBV24-1 to TRBJ2-5, with a weak D call TRBD1 (5 bases). CDR1 and CDR2 (germline): KGHDR, SFDVKD. CDR3 length: 15 residues. Trimming removed 4 bases at V and 4 bases at J, with 15 bases between.

The rearrangement joins TRBV2 to TRBJ2-5, with TRBD2 matching over 7 bases. Looked up from germline, CDR1 is SNHLY and CDR2 is FYNNEI. The CDR3 has 12 residues. The ends lost 7 bases at V and 2 bases at J; junction bases unmatched: 1. CDR3 bases: TGTGCCAGCAAGCGGGGACAAGAGACCCAGTACTTC. This codes for CASKRGQETQYF.

The rearrangement joins TRBV28 to TRBJ2-3; 9 bases are shared with TRBD2. Germline lookup yields CDR1 MDHEN and CDR2 SYDVKM. The CDR3 has 15 residues. The V segment lost 7 bases and the J segment 3 bases; nucleotides outside the gene matches: 8. The CDR3 region is CASTAWGLATDTQYF. CDR3 DNA: TGTGCCAGCACAGCATGGGGACTAGCAACAGATACGCAGTATTTT. Using reference TRBV28 and TRBJ2-3 for the parts outside the CDR3, the full variable domain is DVKVTQSSRYLVKRTGEKVFLECVQDMDHENMFWYRQDPGLGLRLIYFSYDVKMKEKGDIPEGYSVSREKKERFSLILESASTNQTSMYLCASTAWGLATDTQYFGPGTRLTVL.

This chain joins TRBV6-4 and TRBJ2-2; TRBD2 matches 10 bases. V lost 4 bases, J lost 3 bases, and 2 bases stayed unmatched. CDR3 length: 15 residues. CDR1 is MRHNA and CDR2 is SNTAGT in the germline V gene. CDR3: CASSALAGDTGELFF. The DNA for the CDR3 is TGTGCCAGCAGTGCTCTAGCGGGAGACACCGGGGAGCTGTTTTTT.

The chain joins TRBV27 to TRBJ1-1, with TRBD1 matching 7 bases. This CDR3 has 13 residues. With V trimmed by 5 bases and J by 4 bases, 4 bases remained unmatched. Germline V gene lookup returns CDR1 MNHEY and CDR2 SMNVEV (reference sequence). The CDR3 DNA reads as TGTGCCAGCAGTGAACCAGGGGGCACTGAAGCTTTCTTT. Translation gives CASSEPGGTEAFF.

The V call is TRBV3-1 (or the pseudogene TRBV3-2), the J call TRBJ1-5, with a weak D call TRBD1 (6 bases). V was shortened by 2 bases and J by 6 bases, with 11 bases between the two germline ends. CDR3 length: 14 residues. CDR1 LGHDT and CDR2 YNNKEL come from the germline V gene (reference sequence). CDR3 coding DNA: TGTGCCAGCAGCCAAAGACAGGCACGTCAGCCCCAGCATTTT. Amino acid sequence: CASSQRQARQPQHF.

The rearrangement uses TRBV13 and TRBJ2-2; D is ambiguous. This CDR3 contains 12 residues. CDR1 is PRHDT and CDR2 is FYEKMQ in the germline V gene (reference sequence). Trimming left V 1 base short and J 6 bases short, with 3 bases between. The CDR3 sequence: CASSLVAGELFF. In nucleotides, the CDR3 is TGTGCCAGCAGCTTAGTAGCCGGGGAGCTGTTTTTT.

The chain employs TRBV28 and TRBJ1-2; 7 nucleotides align to TRBD1. The CDR3 covers 16 residues. The V segment lost 6 bases and the J segment 2 bases; nucleotides outside the gene matches: 12. Germline V CDR1 and CDR2: MDHEN, SYDVKM. In DNA, the CDR3 is TGTGCCAGCAGAACGCGCGCAGGGGGTACAAACTATGGCTACACCTTC. This encodes CASRTRAGGTNYGYTF.

The chain is built from TRBV18 and TRBJ1-1; 7 bases are a match to TRBD1. V shed 3 bases and J 0 bases; nucleotides not matched to a gene: 10. Germline-derived CDR1 and CDR2 are KGHSH and LQKENI. The CDR3 has 17 residues. The CDR3 here is CASSPLATGHMNTEAFF. The CDR3 nucleotides read TGTGCCAGCTCACCCCTCGCGACAGGGCACATGAACACTGAAGCTTTCTTT.

CDR3 bases: TGTGCCAGCAGTCCCGCTACCTTTCCTAGACGAGAGCAGTACTTC. Translating gives CASSPATFPRREQYF. The genes are TRBV27 and TRBJ2-7; D not resolved. The CDR3 length is 15 residues. From germline, CDR1 is MNHEY and CDR2 SMNVEV (reference sequence). V lost 5 bases to trimming and J lost 7 bases, with 21 bases between them.

The chain has TRBV19 and TRBJ2-5; maybe TRBD1 (6 bases). V lost 10 bases, J lost 5 bases, and 23 bases lay in between. CDR1 and CDR2 from the germline V gene are LNHDA and SQIVND (reference sequence). The CDR3 runs to 15 residues. The CDR3 DNA follows: TGTGCCACCTCTCCTCGTGGGGGCGCGGTGGAGACCCAGTACTTC. Translating gives CATSPRGGAVETQYF.

As for this clone: Other nucleotide sequences in the sample specify the same CDR3. The J gene is TRBJ2-3, the V gene TRBV5-1; 7 nucleotides match TRBD1. The V gene's germline CDR1 is SGHRS and CDR2 YFSETQ. J gave up 4 bases and V 0 bases, and 2 bases lay outside the gene matches. The CDR3 consists of 14 residues. DNA for the CDR3: TGCGCCAGCAGCTTGGGACAGGGATCAGATACGCAGTATTTT. Encoded protein: CASSLGQGSDTQYF.

The rearrangement joins TRBV5-5 to TRBJ1-1; D is possibly TRBD1 (6 bases). Germline V CDR1 and CDR2: SGHKS, YYEKEE (reference sequence). V was cut by 1 base and J by 5 bases, with 12 bases left in between. The CDR3 contains 14 residues. The CDR3 nucleotides are TGTGCCAGCAGCTTGACAGGGTCGGTTACTGAAGCTTTCTTT. This codes for CASSLTGSVTEAFF.

V gene TRBV19 combines with J gene TRBJ1-5; no definite D call. Germline V lookup: CDR1 LNHDA, CDR2 SQIVND (reference sequence). The CDR3 length is 17 residues. V was clipped by 5 bases and J by 2 bases, with 19 bases between them. The CDR3 sequence: CASSSQLQDPGNQPQHF. The CDR3 coding sequence is TGTGCCAGTAGTTCGCAACTTCAGGATCCGGGCAATCAGCCCCAGCATTTT.

The genes are TRBV10-3 and TRBJ2-1, with 13 bases aligning to TRBD2. This CDR3 is built from 17 residues. Germline CDR1 ENHRY, CDR2 SYGVKD. V was clipped by 3 bases and J by 9 bases; unmatched bases: 11. Here the CDR3 DNA reads TGTGCCATCAGTGACCGAGGGACTAGCGGGAAGTACGCTGAGCAGTTCTTC. Protein sequence: CAISDRGTSGKYAEQFF.

V is TRBV5-1 and J is TRBJ2-3, with 12 bases matching TRBD1. The CDR3 totals 15 residues. In germline, CDR1 is SGHRS, CDR2 YFSETQ. V shed 3 bases, J shed 6 bases, and the junction held 5 bases outside the gene matches. In DNA, the CDR3 is TGCGCCAGCAGCTCGGGGACAGGGGGCATGGATACGCAGTATTTT. Translating gives CASSSGTGGMDTQYF.

This clone was picked up one time. The CDR3 here is CASSVSRDSRTEAFF. The CDR3 nucleotides are TGTGCCAGCAGCGTTTCCCGGGACAGTAGGACTGAAGCTTTCTTT. The chain employs TRBV4-2 and TRBJ1-1; 7 nucleotides match TRBD1. The CDR3 covers 15 residues. CDR1 and CDR2 from the germline V gene are LGHNA and YNFKEQ. V lost 5 bases to trimming and J lost 5 bases; unmatched junction nucleotides: 11.

The rearrangement links TRBV9 to TRBJ2-3; 12 positions agree with TRBD2. This CDR3 comprises 19 residues. V shed 1 base, J shed 1 base, and the junction held 10 bases outside the gene matches. CDR1 and CDR2 from the germline V gene are SGDLS and YYNGEE. The CDR3 loop reads CASSVFATSGRIGTDTQYF. For the CDR3, the DNA is TGTGCCAGCAGCGTATTTGCGACTAGCGGGAGAATAGGCACAGATACGCAGTATTTT.